The 28 T cell receptor beta chains presented below share a single source sample, sequenced in a study of beta chain features in type 1 diabetes. TCRB transcripts that were expressed got sequenced, as all of the isolated RNA had been reverse transcribed. The data were produced by immunoSEQ multiplex PCR, yet TCRdb's version contains in-frame clones alone and is incomplete. The sample records around 250,000 clones, 25% to 35% being singletons. Specimen: central memory CD4+ T cells from blood. Receptors originate from a man aged 30 to 39 in good health.

This clone was counted a few times. This chain connects TRBV28 to TRBJ2-3; D remains unclear. Between the trimmed V and J ends, which lost 6 bases and 4 bases, there was a span of 5 bases. This CDR3 is built from 11 residues. Per the germline V gene, CDR1 is MDHEN and CDR2 is SYDVKM. CDR3 protein: CASRGPDTQYF. In DNA, the CDR3 is TGTGCCAGCAGGGGCCCAGATACGCAGTATTTT.

This clone was picked up a small number of times. The chain uses TRBV30 and TRBJ1-1; tentative D call: TRBD1 (5 bases). This CDR3 spans 14 amino acids. Germline-derived CDR1 and CDR2 are GTSNPN and SVGIG (reference sequence). V was clipped by 7 bases and J by 2 bases, with 17 bases between them. The CDR3 reads CALTRGGVNTEAFF. For the CDR3, the DNA is TGTGCCTTAACAAGGGGTGGTGTAAACACTGAAGCTTTCTTT.

The chain combines TRBV7-4 with TRBJ2-3; D is ambiguous. Looked up from germline, CDR1 is SGHVT and CDR2 is SQSDAQ. Trimming stripped 8 bases from V and 6 bases from J, with 9 bases between. This CDR3 region has 11 residues. As DNA, the CDR3 is TGTGCCAGCCCCCCTGCGGATACGCAGTATTTT. This codes for CASPPADTQYF.

This rearrangement joins TRBV4-3 to TRBJ2-7, with D perhaps assigned TRBD1 or TRBD2 (5 bases each). The length of the CDR3 is 15 residues. The V end lost 0 bases, the J end lost 0 bases, and 9 bases lay between the germline ends. CDR1 is LGHNA, CDR2 YSLEER, per germline. Written as DNA, the CDR3 is TGCGCCAGCAGCCAAGATCGGGGCTACTCCTACGAGCAGTACTTC. Encoded protein: CASSQDRGYSYEQYF.

In this sample, this clone turned up a few times. This chain joins TRBV29-1 and TRBJ2-3; 12 positions match TRBD2. Germline CDR1 SQVTM, CDR2 ANQGSEA. The trim removed 4 bases at V and 3 bases at J, leaving 14 bases unmatched. This CDR3 is 18 amino acids long. CDR3 coding DNA: TGCAGCGTTGGTCCTCAACCTTTAACTAGCGGGAGGACAGATACGCAGTATTTT. Translation: CSVGPQPLTSGRTDTQYF.

This chain connects TRBV28 to TRBJ2-5, with D tentatively TRBD1 (5 bases). The V gene lost 5 bases and the J gene lost 5 bases, with 18 bases spanning the gap. The CDR3 consists of 15 residues. From germline, CDR1 is MDHEN and CDR2 SYDVKM. The CDR3 DNA sequence: TGTGCCAGCAGTGCCAGGACACCTGGGAAGGAGACCCAGTACTTC. This codes for CASSARTPGKETQYF.

The chain employs TRBV10-3 and TRBJ2-7, with D uncertain. Per the germline V gene, CDR1 is ENHRY and CDR2 is SYGVKD. The V gene lost 5 bases and the J gene lost 0 bases, with 8 bases spanning the gap. There are 13 residues in the CDR3. In DNA, the CDR3 is TGTGCCATCAGTTTGACGCCCTCCTACGAGCAGTACTTC. This encodes CAISLTPSYEQYF.

This sequence joins TRBV15 and TRBJ2-6; D not certain. Germline V gene data show CDR1 as LNHNV and CDR2 as YYDKDF (reference sequence). The germline V and J ends were trimmed by 0 bases and 0 bases, with 12 bases remaining between them. CDR3 length: 18 residues. CDR3 residues: CATSRDLAAVSGANVLTF. DNA for the CDR3: TGTGCCACCAGCAGAGATCTGGCGGCAGTCTCTGGGGCCAACGTCCTGACTTTC.

As to this clone: This specimen includes other DNA sequences encoding the same CDR3. CDR3 nucleotides: TGTGCCACGGGGACAGGCGTTCTAGGCTACACCTTC. Translated, it gives CATGTGVLGYTF. The V and J genes are TRBV6-5 and TRBJ1-2, with 8 nucleotides matching TRBD1. The CDR3 is made up of 12 amino acids. Trimming at V came to 10 bases and at J to 8 bases, leaving 9 bases not matched to a gene. From germline, CDR1 is MNHEY and CDR2 SVGAGI.

This clone is a singleton in its sample. J is TRBJ2-5 and V is TRBV9; TRBD2 agrees at 9 bases. The junction had 5 bases not matched to a gene; V was cut back by 3 bases and J by 5 bases. The germline gives CDR1 SGDLS, CDR2 YYNGEE. This CDR3 is built from 14 residues. The CDR3 spells CASSAGGTSETQYF. CDR3 bases: TGTGCCAGCAGCGCCGGTGGGACTAGCGAGACCCAGTACTTC.

This clone was counted a few times. The genes are TRBV15 and TRBJ2-1; TRBD2 aligns across 9 bases. The germline V gene encodes CDR1 LNHNV and CDR2 YYDKDF (reference sequence). V lost 5 bases, J lost 4 bases, and 6 bases stayed unmatched. The CDR3 extends over 15 amino acids. The CDR3 nucleotides read TGTGCCACCAGCCCTCTAGCGGGAAAATACAATGAGCAGTTCTTC. This gives the protein CATSPLAGKYNEQFF.

This clone was seen only a few times. The V and J genes are TRBV10-1 and TRBJ2-3, with D possibly matching TRBD2 (6 bases). Germline values: CDR1 WNHNN, CDR2 SYGVQD (reference sequence). This CDR3 has 15 amino acids. V shed 3 bases and J shed 0 bases, with 10 bases lying between them. The CDR3 coding sequence is TGCGCCAGCAGTGACTCTGGAGGGAGCACAGATACGCAGTATTTT. This encodes CASSDSGGSTDTQYF.

This clone is classed as medium-sized. Other DNA sequences in the same sample also yield this CDR3. The V and J genes are TRBV7-9 and TRBJ2-3; D gene unclear. Trimming removed 1 base from V and 0 bases from J, with 8 bases in between. Germline-derived CDR1 and CDR2 are SEHNR and FQNEAQ (reference sequence). The CDR3 has 15 amino acids. DNA for the CDR3: TGTGCCAGCAGCTTAGGCCTACCGAGCACAGATACGCAGTATTTT. Translation: CASSLGLPSTDTQYF.

The V call is TRBV7-2, the J call TRBJ1-2; D gene unclear. The CDR3 has 13 residues. The V gene's germline CDR1 is SGHTA and CDR2 FQGNSA. Trimming left V 4 bases short and J 8 bases short, with 14 bases between. CDR3 residues: CASSSPNRRGYTF. The CDR3 nucleotides are TGTGCCAGCAGCTCTCCCAACCGGAGGGGCTACACCTTC.

The J gene is TRBJ2-1, the V gene TRBV7-8, with 10 bases fitting TRBD2. After removal of 8 bases from V and 0 bases from J, the junction contained 4 bases not matched to a gene. CDR3 length: 15 residues. CDR1 and CDR2 (germline): SGHVS, FQNEAQ. CDR3 sequence (DNA): TGTGCCAGCGGTAGCGGGGGGAACTCCTACAATGAGCAGTTCTTC. This sequence encodes CASGSGGNSYNEQFF. The full variable domain, with the rest looked up from reference TRBV7-8 and TRBJ2-1, is GAGVSQSPRYKVAKRGQDVALRCDPISGHVSLFWYQQALGQGPEFLTYFQNEAQLDKSGLPSDRFFAERPEGSVSTLKIQRTQQEDSAVYLCASGSGGNSYNEQFFGPGTRLTVL.

This clone was counted a few times. The chain is built from TRBV6-6 and TRBJ2-5; 9 bases line up with TRBD2. Germline V CDR1 and CDR2: MNHNY, SVGAGI (reference sequence). Unmatched junction bases numbered 4, after V lost 0 bases and J lost 2 bases. This CDR3 comprises 16 residues. CDR3 in DNA: TGTGCCAGCAGTTACTCCCTGACTAGCGGACAAGAGACCCAGTACTTC. Its protein is CASSYSLTSGQETQYF.

This clone was detected only a few times. This chain joins TRBV9 and TRBJ1-2; 8 bases match TRBD1. The germline gives CDR1 SGDLS, CDR2 YYNGEE. V lost 4 bases, J lost 4 bases, and 6 bases stayed unmatched. The CDR3 spans 14 residues. CDR3 amino acids: CASSPGTGSYGYTF. In DNA form, the CDR3 reads TGTGCCAGCAGCCCCGGGACAGGCTCCTATGGCTACACCTTC. Drawing the rest from reference TRBV9 and TRBJ1-2, the complete variable domain is DSGVTQTPKHLITATGQRVTLRCSPRSGDLSVYWYQQSLDQGLQFLIQYYNGEERAKGNILERFSAQQFPDLHSELNLSSLELGDSALYFCASSPGTGSYGYTFGSGTRLTVV.

J is TRBJ2-5 and V is TRBV30; D uncertain. From germline, CDR1 is GTSNPN and CDR2 SVGIG (reference sequence). Trimming cost V 2 bases and J 1 base, with 8 bases left between them. This CDR3 contains 13 residues. The CDR3 region is CAWSRVLQETQYF. CDR3 DNA: TGTGCCTGGAGTAGGGTGCTCCAAGAGACCCAGTACTTC.

The genes are TRBV18 and TRBJ2-7; D is unclear. Trimming shortened V by 8 bases and J by 2 bases, and 7 bases separated the two germline ends. This CDR3 region has 11 residues. The germline V gene encodes CDR1 KGHSH and CDR2 LQKENI. In nucleotides, the CDR3 is TGTGCCAGCCGTGGAGCCTACGAGCAGTACTTC. Its translation: CASRGAYEQYF.

J is TRBJ2-5 and V is TRBV27; D is perhaps TRBD1 (6 bases). CDR3 length equals 14 residues. Germline V gives CDR1 MNHEY, CDR2 SMNVEV (reference sequence). Trimming pared 4 bases from V and 5 bases from J, leaving 14 bases between. This CDR3 reads CASSSPGDFETQYF. The CDR3 nucleotides read TGTGCCAGCAGTTCCCCAGGGGATTTTGAGACCCAGTACTTC.

V is TRBV28 and J is TRBJ2-6; no clear D gene. This CDR3 is built from 13 residues. Germline values: CDR1 MDHEN, CDR2 SYDVKM. The V and J ends lost 9 bases and 2 bases respectively, with 8 bases between them. The CDR3 nucleotides read TGTGCCAGTCTATCCCCTGGGGCCAACGTCCTGACTTTC. Protein: CASLSPGANVLTF.

This clone has just a few counts. The CDR3 here is CASSLEGSPNNEQFF. CDR3 sequence (DNA): TGCGCCAGCAGCTTGGAGGGCAGCCCAAACAATGAGCAGTTCTTC. The rearrangement joins TRBV5-1 to TRBJ2-1, with no clear D. Trimming removed 0 bases from V and 5 bases from J, with 12 bases in between. The CDR3 loop spans 15 amino acids. Germline V gene lookup returns CDR1 SGHRS and CDR2 YFSETQ.

This clone was seen more than once but under ten times. The chain recombines TRBV25-1 with TRBJ1-5; tentative D call: TRBD1 (5 bases). Germline V gene lookup returns CDR1 MGHDK and CDR2 SYGVNS. Trimming took 4 bases from V and 6 from J, leaving 16 bases between them. This CDR3 contains 15 residues. The CDR3 coding sequence is TGTGCCAGCAGTGCGGGCCACGGGGGGACTCAGCCCCAGCATTTT. Protein: CASSAGHGGTQPQHF.

Ten or more counts support this clone. This chain uses TRBV4-2 with TRBJ2-7, with TRBD1 as a possible D gene (6 bases). CDR3 length: 15 residues. The ends were cut back, 0 bases at V and 2 bases at J, with 11 bases in the middle. CDR1 is LGHNA and CDR2 is YNFKEQ in the germline V gene. CDR3 residues: CASSQDRQAAYEQYF. DNA of the CDR3: TGTGCCAGCAGCCAAGACCGACAGGCCGCCTACGAGCAGTACTTC.

The gene calls are TRBV28 and TRBJ2-1; the D gene is possibly TRBD2 (5 bases). Germline loops: CDR1 MDHEN, CDR2 SYDVKM. The CDR3 is 18 residues long. Trimming shortened V by 3 bases and J by 3 bases, and 21 bases separated the two germline ends. The CDR3 spells CASSLARSAGGVYNEQFF. CDR3 in DNA: TGTGCCAGCAGTTTGGCTCGGTCTGCGGGTGGGGTCTACAATGAGCAGTTCTTC.

This clone was seen a few times. The V and J genes are TRBV6-5 and TRBJ2-2, with D perhaps TRBD1 (5 bases). In germline, CDR1 is MNHEY, CDR2 SVGAGI. The CDR3 consists of 13 residues. Trimming removed 4 bases at V and 8 bases at J, with 11 bases between. The CDR3 DNA follows: TGTGCCAGCAGTTTTCCTCGGACAGGGGAGCTGTTTTTT. It specifies CASSFPRTGELFF.

This chain uses TRBV6-1 with TRBJ1-2; TRBD1 is a possible D gene (5 bases). The V gene's germline CDR1 is MNHNS and CDR2 SASEGT. Between the trimmed V and J ends, which lost 2 bases and 8 bases, there was a span of 9 bases. CDR3 size: 12 residues. The CDR3 is CASSEQGRGYTF. The CDR3 nucleotides are TGTGCCAGCAGTGAACAGGGTCGCGGCTACACCTTC.

The J gene is TRBJ1-1, the V gene TRBV30, with D perhaps matching TRBD1 (5 bases). Germline lookup yields CDR1 GTSNPN and CDR2 SVGIG (reference sequence). V dropped 4 bases and J dropped 3 bases, with 12 bases sitting between them. The CDR3 runs 13 residues. For the CDR3, the DNA is TGTGCCTGGACCAGGCAGGGCTACACTGAAGCTTTCTTT. Its protein product is CAWTRQGYTEAFF.